A single T cell receptor beta chain is shown here with its context. Its matching antigen is unknown. Germline lookup yields CDR1 MDHEN and CDR2 SYDVKM. V was pared by 7 bases and J by 6 bases, with 7 bases between. The CDR3 contains 11 residues. The data were taken from a study of CD8 T cells in Susac syndrome. Study-level points and caveats: The CD4+ T cell repertoires in Susac syndrome did not show any clonal expansion.

Reverse transcription used about 0.45 to 1 ug RNA and random hexamers. Amplification of TCR beta CDR3 across 54 Vbeta and 13 Jbeta was performed with immunoSEQ multiplex PCR. One entry per CDR3 protein results from TCRdb running MiXCR on the immunoSEQ multiplex PCR reads. The top ten clones hold less than 0.085% of a sample with 130,000 to 150,000 distinct CDR3 sequences, approximately 94% of them seen once. The chain links TRBV28 to TRBJ2-1; D remains ambiguous. The sample consisted of CD4+ T cells from PBMCs. This TCR came from a human donor with Susac syndrome. The CDR3 region is CASMESNEQFF. The CDR3 bases are TGTGCCAGCATGGAATCCAATGAGCAGTTCTTC.